The 6 T cell receptor beta chains below were found in one sample sequenced in a study of brain T cells in children with intractable seizures (dated by TCRdb to 2020 to 2023). The time point label corresponds to: resected brain tissue, or blood drawn just prior to surgery. To prepare the library, the immunoSEQ multiplex PCR assay was applied. The table comes from immuneACCESS by way of TCRdb, which keeps in-frame sequences with V and J called. Part of the clones is missing from these tables; in studies checked, under half for an unresolved V gene and the rest for unknown reasons. The sample table shows 110,000 or so clones, and 94% are seen once. The ten largest clones add up to 3.8% of the sample. This material consisted of peripheral blood, taken at surgery. All receptors come from a boy under three years old with hemimegalencephaly and intractable seizures.

Written as DNA, the CDR3 is TGCGCCAGCAGCACCGGGACTAGCGGGTCAACCTACGAGCAGTACTTC. Translation: CASSTGTSGSTYEQYF. The chain links TRBV5-1 to TRBJ2-7; 12 nucleotides match TRBD2. CDR3 size: 16 residues. Germline CDR1 and CDR2: SGHRS and YFSETQ. V lost 4 bases, J lost 2 bases, and 7 bases stayed unmatched.

This chain joins TRBV2 and TRBJ2-1, with 13 bases aligning to TRBD2. The CDR3 length is 17 residues. Germline CDR1 reads SNHLY; CDR2 reads FYNNEI. J lost 8 bases, V lost 3 bases, and 10 bases had no gene match. The CDR3 sequence is CASSDSGLAGVIHEQFF. For the CDR3, the DNA is TGTGCCAGCAGTGACTCCGGACTAGCGGGAGTAATCCATGAGCAGTTCTTC.

This chain uses TRBV29-1 with TRBJ2-7, with 9 bases that match TRBD1. The V gene end was trimmed by 4 bases and the J gene end by 2 bases; junction bases not matched to a gene: 0. The CDR3 extends over 12 amino acids. The germline gives CDR1 SQVTM, CDR2 ANQGSEA. The CDR3 loop is CSVGTGAYEQYF. Written as DNA, the CDR3 is TGCAGCGTTGGGACAGGGGCCTACGAGCAGTACTTC.

The CDR3: CASSSTSGRAGEQFF. In nucleotides, the CDR3 is TGTGCCAGCAGTTCAACTAGCGGGAGGGCGGGTGAGCAGTTCTTC. The J gene is TRBJ2-1, the V gene TRBV6-2 or TRBV6-3; TRBD2 aligns across 13 bases. The trim removed 4 bases at V and 9 bases at J, leaving 6 bases unmatched. The CDR3 runs 15 residues. The germline gives CDR1 MNHEY, CDR2 SVGEGT.

The chain joins TRBV12-3 or TRBV12-4 to TRBJ1-3; 11 bases map to TRBD1. The CDR3 spans 13 residues. V lost 7 bases and J lost 7; bases outside the gene matches: 3. This CDR3 is CASTRDRGNTIYF. In nucleotides, the CDR3 is TGTGCCAGCACCAGGGACAGGGGGAACACCATATATTTT.

The rearrangement links TRBV7-6 to TRBJ2-1; D unresolved. This CDR3 comprises 14 residues. Trimming cost V 8 bases and J 7 bases, with 18 bases left between them. CDR1 is SGHVS, CDR2 FNYEAQ, per germline. The CDR3 here is CASGSPEFPNEQFF. In DNA form, the CDR3 reads TGTGCCAGCGGGTCCCCCGAGTTTCCGAATGAGCAGTTCTTC.